What follows describes a single T cell receptor (beta chain). The data stem from a study of cytomegalovirus exposure and HLA in healthy donors. Both 60 Vbeta primers and 13 Jbeta primers went into the PCR. Sequencing was performed with immunoSEQ multiplex PCR; in TCRdb, only in-frame clones are kept and a portion is missing. The sample yields 85,000 to 120,000 clones, roughly four fifths seen once. Trimming removed 11 bases at V and 1 base at J, with 11 bases between. This CDR3 has 13 amino acids. Germline values: CDR1 MDHEN, CDR2 SYDVKM. Sequencing was carried out using PBMCs. The V and J genes are TRBV28 and TRBJ2-2, with a possible D match to TRBD1 (6 bases). The receptor was derived from a male donor in good health and CMV-seropositive. The CDR3 DNA reads as TGTGCCTGTTGGACAGAGAACACCGGGGAGCTGTTTTTT. Translated, it gives CACWTENTGELFF.